This T cell receptor (beta chain) was sequenced during a study of blood T cell repertoires in COVID-19. The germline CDR1 and CDR2 sequences are LNHNV and YYDKDF (reference sequence). V lost 3 bases, J lost 6 bases, and 19 bases lay in between. This CDR3 has 16 residues. Profiling relied on immunoSEQ multiplex PCR, and the TCRdb table lists in-frame clones only, not all of them. Of a few hundred thousand clones in the sample, approximately 87% were seen once. The clonotype comes from a woman aged 45-60 years in a cohort exposed to, infected with or recovered from COVID-19 (not recorded which). The chain combines TRBV15 with TRBJ2-3, with a possible D match to TRBD2 (6 bases). Material: PBMCs or T cells enriched from blood (not recorded which). DNA for the CDR3: TGTGCCACCAGCAGGGACGGGGGTCTTAGCTCGGATACGCAGTATTTT. Translating it yields CATSRDGGLSSDTQYF.